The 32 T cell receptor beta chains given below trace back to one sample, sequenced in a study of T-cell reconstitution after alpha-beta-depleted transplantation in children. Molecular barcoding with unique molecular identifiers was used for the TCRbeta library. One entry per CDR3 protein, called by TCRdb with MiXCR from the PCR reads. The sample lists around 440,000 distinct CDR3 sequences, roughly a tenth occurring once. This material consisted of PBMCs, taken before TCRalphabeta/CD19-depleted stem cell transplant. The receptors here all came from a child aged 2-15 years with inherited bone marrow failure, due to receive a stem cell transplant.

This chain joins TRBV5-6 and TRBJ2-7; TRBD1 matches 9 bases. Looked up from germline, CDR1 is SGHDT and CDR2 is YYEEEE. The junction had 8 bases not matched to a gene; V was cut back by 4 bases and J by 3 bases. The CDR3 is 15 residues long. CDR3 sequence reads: CASSIPGTGFYEQYF. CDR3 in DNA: TGTGCCAGCAGCATCCCGGGGACAGGGTTCTACGAGCAGTACTTC. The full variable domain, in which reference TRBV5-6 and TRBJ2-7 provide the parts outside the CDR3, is DAGVTQSPTHLIKTRGQQVTLRCSPKSGHDTVSWYQQALGQGPQFIFQYYEEEERQRGNFPDRFSGHQFPNYSSELNVNALLLGDSALYLCASSIPGTGFYEQYFGPGTRLTVT.

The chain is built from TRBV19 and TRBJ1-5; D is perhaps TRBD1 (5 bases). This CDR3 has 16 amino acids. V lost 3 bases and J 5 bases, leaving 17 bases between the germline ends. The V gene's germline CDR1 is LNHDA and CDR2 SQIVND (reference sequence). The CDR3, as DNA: TGTGCCAGTAGTATCCATCCCGACAGAACAGATCAGCCCCAGCATTTT. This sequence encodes CASSIHPDRTDQPQHF.

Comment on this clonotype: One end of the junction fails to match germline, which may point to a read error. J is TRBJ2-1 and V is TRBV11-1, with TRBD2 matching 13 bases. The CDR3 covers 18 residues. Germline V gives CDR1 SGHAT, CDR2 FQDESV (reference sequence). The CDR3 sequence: CASSQPRTSGGPYNDQFF. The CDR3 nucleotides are TGTGCCAGCAGCCAACCCCGGACTAGCGGGGGCCCCTACAATGACCAGTTCTTC. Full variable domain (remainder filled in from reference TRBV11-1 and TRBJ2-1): EAEVAQSPRYKITEKSQAVAFWCDPISGHATLYWYRQILGQGPELLVQFQDESVVDDSQLPKDRFSAERLKGVDSTLKIQPAELGDSAMYLCASSQPRTSGGPYNDQFFGPGTRLTVL.

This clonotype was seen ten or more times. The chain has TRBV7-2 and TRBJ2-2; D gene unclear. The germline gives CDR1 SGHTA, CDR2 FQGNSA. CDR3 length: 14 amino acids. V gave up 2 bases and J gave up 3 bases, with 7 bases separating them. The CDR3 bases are TGTGCCAGCAGCTTATCCGGATACACCGGGGAGCTGTTTTTT. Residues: CASSLSGYTGELFF. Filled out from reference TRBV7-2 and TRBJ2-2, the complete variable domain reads GAGVSQSPSNKVTEKGKDVELRCDPISGHTALYWYRQSLGQGLEFLIYFQGNSAPDKSGLPSDRFSAERTGGSVSTLTIQRTQQEDSAVYLCASSLSGYTGELFFGEGSRLTVL.

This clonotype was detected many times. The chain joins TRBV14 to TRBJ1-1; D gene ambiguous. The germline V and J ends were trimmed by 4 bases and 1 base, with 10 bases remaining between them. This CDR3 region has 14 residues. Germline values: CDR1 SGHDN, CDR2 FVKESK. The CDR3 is CASSLSRWNTEAFF. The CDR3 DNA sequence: TGTGCCAGCAGCCTTTCCAGGTGGAACACTGAAGCTTTCTTT.

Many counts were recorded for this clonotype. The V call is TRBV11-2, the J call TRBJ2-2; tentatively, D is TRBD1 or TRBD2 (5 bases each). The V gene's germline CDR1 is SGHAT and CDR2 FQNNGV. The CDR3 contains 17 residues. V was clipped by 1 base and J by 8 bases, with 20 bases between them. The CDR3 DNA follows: TGTGCCAGCAGCTTAGGGGGACCTTCTCTGGTGACTGGGGAGCTGTTTTTT. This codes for CASSLGGPSLVTGELFF.

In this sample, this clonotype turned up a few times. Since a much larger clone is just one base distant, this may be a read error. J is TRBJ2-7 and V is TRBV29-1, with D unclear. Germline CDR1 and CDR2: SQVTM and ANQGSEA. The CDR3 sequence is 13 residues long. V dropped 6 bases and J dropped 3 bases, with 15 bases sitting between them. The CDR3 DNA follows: TGCAGCGTCGCCAATGGGATGAACTACGAGCAGTACTTC. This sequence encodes CSVANGMNYEQYF.

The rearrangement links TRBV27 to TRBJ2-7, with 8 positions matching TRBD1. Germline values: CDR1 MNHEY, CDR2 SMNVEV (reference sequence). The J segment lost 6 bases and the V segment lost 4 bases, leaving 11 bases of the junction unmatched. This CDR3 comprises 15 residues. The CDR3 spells CASSYDRGPAGEQYF. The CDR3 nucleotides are TGTGCCAGCAGTTACGACAGGGGCCCTGCCGGCGAGCAGTACTTC.

The CDR3 DNA is TGTGCCAGCAGTTTAGCAGTGAACACTGAAGCTTTCTTT. This gives the protein CASSLAVNTEAFF. This rearrangement joins TRBV12-3 or TRBV12-4 to TRBJ1-1; D call uncertain. V lost 0 bases and J 0 bases, leaving 2 bases between the germline ends. The CDR3 runs 13 residues.

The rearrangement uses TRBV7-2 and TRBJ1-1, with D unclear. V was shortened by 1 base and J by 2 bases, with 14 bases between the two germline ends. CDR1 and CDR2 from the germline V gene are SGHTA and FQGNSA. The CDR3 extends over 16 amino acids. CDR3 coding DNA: TGTGCCAGCAGCTTAGGTTACCGTCCAGATAACACTGAAGCTTTCTTT. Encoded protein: CASSLGYRPDNTEAFF. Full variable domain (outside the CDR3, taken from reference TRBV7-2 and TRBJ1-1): GAGVSQSPSNKVTEKGKDVELRCDPISGHTALYWYRQSLGQGLEFLIYFQGNSAPDKSGLPSDRFSAERTGGSVSTLTIQRTQQEDSAVYLCASSLGYRPDNTEAFFGQGTRLTVV.

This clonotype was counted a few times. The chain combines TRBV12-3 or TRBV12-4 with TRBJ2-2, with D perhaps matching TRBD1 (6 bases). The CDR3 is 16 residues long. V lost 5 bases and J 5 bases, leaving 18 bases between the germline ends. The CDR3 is CASSHPTGFTTGELFF. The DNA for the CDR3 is TGTGCCAGCAGTCACCCGACAGGCTTTACTACCGGGGAGCTGTTTTTT.

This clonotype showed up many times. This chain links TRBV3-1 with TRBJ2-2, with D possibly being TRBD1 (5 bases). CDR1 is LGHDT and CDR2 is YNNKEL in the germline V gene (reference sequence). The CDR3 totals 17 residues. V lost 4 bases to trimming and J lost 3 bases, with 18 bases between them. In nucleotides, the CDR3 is TGTGCCAGCAGCCCAGAATGGGGCGCTGGTTACACCGGGGAGCTGTTTTTT. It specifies CASSPEWGAGYTGELFF.

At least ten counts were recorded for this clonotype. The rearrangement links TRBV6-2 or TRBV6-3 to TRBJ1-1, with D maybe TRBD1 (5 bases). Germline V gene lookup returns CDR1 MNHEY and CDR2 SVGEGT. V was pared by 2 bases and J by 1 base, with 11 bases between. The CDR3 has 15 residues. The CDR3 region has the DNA TGTGCCAGCAGTTACGGGGGACGACCGAACACTGAAGCTTTCTTT. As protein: CASSYGGRPNTEAFF.

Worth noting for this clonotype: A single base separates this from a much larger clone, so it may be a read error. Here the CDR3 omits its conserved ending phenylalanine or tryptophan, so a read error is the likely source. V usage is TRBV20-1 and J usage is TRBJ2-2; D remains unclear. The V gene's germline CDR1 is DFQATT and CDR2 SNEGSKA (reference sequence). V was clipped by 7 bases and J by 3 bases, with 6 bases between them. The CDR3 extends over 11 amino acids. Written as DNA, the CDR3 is TGCAGTGATTCAGACACCGGGGAGCTGTTTTGT. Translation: CSDSDTGELFC.

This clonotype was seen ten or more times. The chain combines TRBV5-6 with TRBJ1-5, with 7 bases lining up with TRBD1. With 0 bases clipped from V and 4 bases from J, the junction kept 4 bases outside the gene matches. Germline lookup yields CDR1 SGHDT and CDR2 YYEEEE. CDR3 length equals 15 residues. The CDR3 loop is CASSLGLGQNQPQHF. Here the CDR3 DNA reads TGTGCCAGCAGCTTGGGTTTGGGACAGAATCAGCCCCAGCATTTT.

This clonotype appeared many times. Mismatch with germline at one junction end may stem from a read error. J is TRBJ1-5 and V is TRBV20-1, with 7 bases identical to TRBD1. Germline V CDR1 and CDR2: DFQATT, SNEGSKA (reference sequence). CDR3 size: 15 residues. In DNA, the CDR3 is TGCAGTGCTAGAGGCACTCGACAGGGCAACCAGCCCCAGCATTTT. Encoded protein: CSARGTRQGNQPQHF.

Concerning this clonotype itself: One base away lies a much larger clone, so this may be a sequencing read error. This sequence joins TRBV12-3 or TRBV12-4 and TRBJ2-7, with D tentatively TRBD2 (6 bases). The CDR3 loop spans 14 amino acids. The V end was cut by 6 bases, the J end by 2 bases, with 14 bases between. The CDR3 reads CASSNSRRAYEQYF. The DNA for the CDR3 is TGTGCCAGCAGCAATAGCCGGAGGGCCTACGAGCAGTACTTC.

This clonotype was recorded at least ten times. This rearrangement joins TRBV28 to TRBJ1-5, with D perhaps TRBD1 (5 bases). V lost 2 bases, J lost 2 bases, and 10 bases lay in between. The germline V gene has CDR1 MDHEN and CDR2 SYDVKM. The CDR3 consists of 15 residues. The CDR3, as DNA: TGTGCCAGCAGTTTACAGGGTCCGGGCAATCAGCCCCAGCATTTT. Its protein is CASSLQGPGNQPQHF. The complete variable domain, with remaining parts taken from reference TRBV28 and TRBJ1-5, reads DVKVTQSSRYLVKRTGEKVFLECVQDMDHENMFWYRQDPGLGLRLIYFSYDVKMKEKGDIPEGYSVSREKKERFSLILESASTNQTSMYLCASSLQGPGNQPQHFGDGTRLSIL.

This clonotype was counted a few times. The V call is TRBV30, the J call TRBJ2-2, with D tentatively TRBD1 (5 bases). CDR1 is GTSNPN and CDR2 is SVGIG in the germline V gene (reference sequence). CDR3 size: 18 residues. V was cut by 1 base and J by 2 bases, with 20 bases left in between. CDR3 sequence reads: CAWSGVKVWGRNTGELFF. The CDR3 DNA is TGTGCCTGGAGTGGGGTAAAGGTTTGGGGCCGTAACACCGGGGAGCTGTTTTTT.

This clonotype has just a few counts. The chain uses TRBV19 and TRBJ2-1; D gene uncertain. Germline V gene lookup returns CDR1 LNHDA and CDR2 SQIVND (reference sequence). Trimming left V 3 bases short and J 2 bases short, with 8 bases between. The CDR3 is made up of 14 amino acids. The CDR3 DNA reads TGTGCCAGTAGTATGGGCGGAGCCTACAATGAGCAGTTCTTC. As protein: CASSMGGAYNEQFF.

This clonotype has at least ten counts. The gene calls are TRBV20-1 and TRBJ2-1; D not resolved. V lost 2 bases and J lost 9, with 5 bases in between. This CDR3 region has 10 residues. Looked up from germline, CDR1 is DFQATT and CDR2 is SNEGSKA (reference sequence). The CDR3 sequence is CSARRVEQFF. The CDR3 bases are TGCAGTGCTAGACGGGTTGAGCAGTTCTTC.

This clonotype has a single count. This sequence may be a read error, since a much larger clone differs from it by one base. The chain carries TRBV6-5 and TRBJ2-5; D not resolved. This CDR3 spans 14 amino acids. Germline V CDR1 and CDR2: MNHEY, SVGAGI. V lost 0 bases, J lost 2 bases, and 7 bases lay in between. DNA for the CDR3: TGTGCCAGCAGTTACTCGGACGGGCAAGAGACCCAGTACTTC. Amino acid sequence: CASSYSDGQETQYF.

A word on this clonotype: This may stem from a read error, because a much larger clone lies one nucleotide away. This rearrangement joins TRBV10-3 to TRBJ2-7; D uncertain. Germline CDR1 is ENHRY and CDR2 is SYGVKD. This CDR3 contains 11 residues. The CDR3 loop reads CALSTVYEQYF. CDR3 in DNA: TGTGCCCTCAGCACAGTTTACGAGCAGTACTTC.

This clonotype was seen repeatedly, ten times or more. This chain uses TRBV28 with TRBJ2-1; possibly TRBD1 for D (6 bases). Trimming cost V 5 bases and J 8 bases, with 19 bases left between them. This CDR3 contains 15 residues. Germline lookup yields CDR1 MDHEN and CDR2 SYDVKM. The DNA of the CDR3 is TGTGCCAGCAGTCTAATGACAGGATCCAGGGATGAGCAGTTCTTC. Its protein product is CASSLMTGSRDEQFF.

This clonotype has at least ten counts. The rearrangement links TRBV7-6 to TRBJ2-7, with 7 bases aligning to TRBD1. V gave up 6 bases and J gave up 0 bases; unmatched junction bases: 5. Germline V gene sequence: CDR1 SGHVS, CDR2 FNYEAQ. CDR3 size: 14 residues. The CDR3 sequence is CASSHWDSSYEQYF. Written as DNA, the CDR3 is TGTGCCAGCAGTCATTGGGACAGCTCCTACGAGCAGTACTTC.

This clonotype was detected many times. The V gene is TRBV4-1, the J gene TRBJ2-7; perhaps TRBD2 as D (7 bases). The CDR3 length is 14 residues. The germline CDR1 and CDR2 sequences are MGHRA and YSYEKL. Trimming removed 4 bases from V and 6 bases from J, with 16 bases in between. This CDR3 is CASSPNGGGAEQYF. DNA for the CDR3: TGCGCCAGCAGCCCCAATGGAGGGGGGGCCGAGCAGTACTTC.

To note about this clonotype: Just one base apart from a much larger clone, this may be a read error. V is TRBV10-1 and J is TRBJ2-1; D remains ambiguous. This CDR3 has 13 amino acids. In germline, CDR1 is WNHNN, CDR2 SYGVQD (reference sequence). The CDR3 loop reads CARSEIFGHEQFF. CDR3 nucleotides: TGCGCCCGCAGTGAAATATTTGGACATGAGCAGTTCTTC.

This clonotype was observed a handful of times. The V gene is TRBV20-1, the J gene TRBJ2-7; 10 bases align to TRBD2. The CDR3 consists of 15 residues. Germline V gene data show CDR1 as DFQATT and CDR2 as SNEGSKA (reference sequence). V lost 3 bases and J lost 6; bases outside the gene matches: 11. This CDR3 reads CSASMRLAGEGEQYF. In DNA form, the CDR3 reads TGCAGTGCTAGTATGCGGCTAGCGGGAGAAGGCGAGCAGTACTTC.

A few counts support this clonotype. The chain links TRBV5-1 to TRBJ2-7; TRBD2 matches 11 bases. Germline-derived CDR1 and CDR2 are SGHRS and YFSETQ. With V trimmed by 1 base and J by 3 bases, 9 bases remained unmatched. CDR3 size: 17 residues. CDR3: CASSLLGPGLADYEQYF. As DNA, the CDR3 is TGCGCCAGCAGCTTGTTGGGGCCGGGACTAGCGGACTACGAGCAGTACTTC.

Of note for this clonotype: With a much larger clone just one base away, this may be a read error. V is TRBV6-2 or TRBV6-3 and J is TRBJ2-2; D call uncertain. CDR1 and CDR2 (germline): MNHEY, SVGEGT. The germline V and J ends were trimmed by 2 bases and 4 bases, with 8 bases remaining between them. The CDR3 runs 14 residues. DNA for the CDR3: TGTGCCAGCAGTTACAACCCCGGCACCGGGGAGCTGTTTTTT. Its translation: CASSYNPGTGELFF.

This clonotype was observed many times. The CDR3 nucleotides are TGTGCCAGCAGTTGGAGGCTAGCTAGCACAGATACGCAGTATTTT. Encoded protein: CASSWRLASTDTQYF. The chain has TRBV12-3 or TRBV12-4 and TRBJ2-3; D perhaps matches TRBD2 (5 bases). There are 15 residues in the CDR3. V gave up 4 bases and J gave up 0 bases, with 11 bases separating them.

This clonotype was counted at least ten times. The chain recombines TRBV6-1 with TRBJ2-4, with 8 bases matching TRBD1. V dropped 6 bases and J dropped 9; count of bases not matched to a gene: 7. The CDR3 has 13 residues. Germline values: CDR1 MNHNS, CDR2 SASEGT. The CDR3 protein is CASRGRGRGIQYF. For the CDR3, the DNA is TGTGCCAGCAGGGGCAGGGGGCGAGGCATTCAGTACTTC.